This TCR beta chain was profiled in a study of Ad26.COV2.S vaccination and SARS-CoV-2 variants. The protocol was immunoSEQ multiplex PCR, while the TCRdb copy is restricted to in-frame clones and leaves out a portion. The top ten hold approximately 2.5% of the sample, which has roughly 500,000 clones, 89% seen once. The CDR3 is made up of 14 amino acids. V was pared by 6 bases and J by 3 bases, with 8 bases of the junction left unmatched. CDR1 MNHEY and CDR2 SVGAGI come from the germline V gene. In this sample, this clone turned up a few times. Documented treatment: some 20 received Ad26.COV2.S at low or high dose, single or two shots; several received placebo; per-sample allocation not given. Each sample was drawn 63 days after the first injection (of vaccine or placebo).

V gene TRBV6-5 combines with J gene TRBJ2-7; 7 bases map to TRBD1. The receptor was isolated from a person aged 18-60 years who received the Ad26.COV2.S COVID-19 vaccine or a placebo. Sequencing was performed on peripheral blood, taken in a trial of Ad26.COV2.S vaccine versus placebo. CDR3 residues: CASSPGQAIYEQYF. The CDR3 bases are TGTGCCAGCAGCCCCGGACAGGCGATCTACGAGCAGTACTTC.